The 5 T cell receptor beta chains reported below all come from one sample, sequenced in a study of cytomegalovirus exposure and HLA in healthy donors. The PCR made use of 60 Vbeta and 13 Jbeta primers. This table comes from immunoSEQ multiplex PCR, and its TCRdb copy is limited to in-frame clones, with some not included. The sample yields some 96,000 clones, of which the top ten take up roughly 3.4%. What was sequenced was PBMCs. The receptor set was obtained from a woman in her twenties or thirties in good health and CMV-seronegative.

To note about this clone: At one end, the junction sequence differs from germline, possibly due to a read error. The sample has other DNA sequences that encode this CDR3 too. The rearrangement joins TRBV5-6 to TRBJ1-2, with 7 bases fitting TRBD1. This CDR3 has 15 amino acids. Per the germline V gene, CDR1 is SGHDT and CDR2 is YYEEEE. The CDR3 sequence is CASSPEGTANYGYTF. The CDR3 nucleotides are TGTGCCAGCAGCCCTGAGGGGACAGCTAACTATGGCTACACCTTT.

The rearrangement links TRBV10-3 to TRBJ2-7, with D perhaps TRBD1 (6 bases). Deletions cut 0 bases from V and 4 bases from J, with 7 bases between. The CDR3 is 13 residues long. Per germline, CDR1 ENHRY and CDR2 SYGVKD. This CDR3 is CAISESGAYEQYF. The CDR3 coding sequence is TGTGCCATCAGTGAGTCGGGGGCGTACGAGCAGTACTTC.

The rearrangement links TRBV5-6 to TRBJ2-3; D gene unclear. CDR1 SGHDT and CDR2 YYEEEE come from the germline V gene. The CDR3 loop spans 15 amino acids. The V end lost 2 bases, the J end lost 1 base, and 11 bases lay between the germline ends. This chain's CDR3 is CASSLVGSGTDTQYF. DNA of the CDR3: TGTGCCAGCAGCTTAGTCGGGTCGGGCACAGATACGCAGTATTTT.

CDR3 coding DNA: TGTGCCAGCAGTTACTCGGACAAACAGGGTGGCTACACCTTC. Translation: CASSYSDKQGGYTF. This chain uses TRBV6-6 with TRBJ1-2; perhaps TRBD1 as D (6 bases). V was clipped by 0 bases and J by 7 bases, with 12 bases between them. This CDR3 comprises 14 residues. From germline, CDR1 is MNHNY and CDR2 SVGAGI (reference sequence).

The CDR3 spells CASSLDGNIQYF. Written as DNA, the CDR3 is TGCGCCAGCAGCTTGGACGGAAACATTCAGTACTTC. The rearrangement links TRBV5-1 to TRBJ2-4; D is unclear. The CDR3 is 12 amino acids. Deletions cut 0 bases from V and 6 bases from J, with 4 bases between. Germline CDR1 and CDR2: SGHRS and YFSETQ.